This T cell receptor beta chain was identified in a study of T cells in Graves' hyperthyroidism and ophthalmopathy (dated by TCRdb to about 2019). General notes on the study: Peripheral blood samples were taken at the time of initial diagnosis, prior to any treatment. TCR V-J signatures able to tell the groups apart were searched for in a discovery cohort of some 97 patients, of whom fewer than 45 had Graves' ophthalmopathy and 55 to 60 had stable Graves' hyperthyroidism. Prospective prediction of ophthalmopathy was tested in an independent validation cohort consisting of some 18 hyperthyroidism patients and around 16 patients who later progressed to ophthalmopathy. The approximately 100 discovery patients were divided at random into training and test sets in a 7:3 ratio. In over five Graves' hyperthyroidism patients, the study also compared T-cell repertoires from thyroid tissue with T-cell repertoires from blood. Once sampling was done, hyperthyroidism patients were given methimazole at a starting dose of 30 mg daily, whereas ophthalmopathy patients were given high-dose intravenous methylprednisolone. The paper reports TCR Vbeta CDR3 sequencing of some 140 peripheral blood samples: under 45 ophthalmopathy, 75 to 80 hyperthyroidism and approximately 17 progressor patients. Summary of the overall study and its limitations: In validation, the model predicted progression to ophthalmopathy a median of around six months before onset, with around 70% sensitivity and 72.22% specificity. A 13 V-J signature model separated ophthalmopathy from stable hyperthyroidism, with about 88% sensitivity and 81.08% specificity in cross-validation and 80%/75% in testing. No statistical method was used to fix the sample size in advance, and group allocation was not hidden from the investigators. Most expanded thyroid clonotypes (frequency above 0.001) were also detected in blood, suggesting blood repertoires may reflect thyroid immune responses.

TCR beta CDR3 regions were amplified from RNA transcripts. The first round of RT-PCR for the TCR CDR3 was performed with the HTBI primer set and the Qiagen OneStep RT-PCR kit. Libraries were constructed in a second round of multiplex PCR, after which size selection and purification were carried out. Sequencing of the libraries was done on an Illumina HiSeq2000 using paired-end 100 bp reads. The original pipeline was this. SOAPnuke was used to process the raw data, with reads discarded if the reads contained adapters or uncalled bases, had a mean Phred below 15, or lacked an exact constant-primer or identifier match. COPE v1.2.5 was used to merge high-quality paired reads, and clonotypes were defined as unique nucleotide sequences. MiTCR v1.1 was used to align the clonotypes against IMGT TRBV, TRBD and TRBJ reference segments. Analysis was restricted to V-J combinations with a frequency above 0.0001, which covered approximately 99% of repertoires. The TCS score was defined as the ratio of F50 (clonal expansion) to E x V (chaos), calculated using BLOSUM62-based TCRdist between CDR3 peptides within each V-J. Welch's t-statistics and random forest reduced roughly 530 V-J features to fewer than 15, which were used in a naive Bayes classifier (R e1071). TCRdb took the public reads, trimmed them with fastp at Q25, ran MiXCR for clone calling and kept in-frame beta chains. Each CDR3 protein gets just one entry, which takes the most common genes and DNA from the rows behind it. TCRdb, not the original authors, processed these V and J calls. Within this sample are roughly 530,000 distinct CDR3 sequences, with 15% to 20% of them counted one time only. The ten largest clones take up 17% of the sample.

From the germline V gene, CDR1 is ENHRY and CDR2 is SYGVKD. Taken from cysteine to phenylalanine, the CDR3 has 14 residues. The entry retains the CDR3 DNA only, 42 bases that are in frame from base 1. Moderately to severely active disease, a Clinical Activity Score of at least 3, a NOSPECS grade of at least 4, and a duration under 3 months were present in ophthalmopathy patients. Patients with uncontrolled infections, other autoimmune diseases, pregnancy or lactation were excluded. Diagnoses were established on the basis of clinical symptoms, serum thyroxine and TRAb, thyroid ultrasound, and orbital computed tomography. Ficoll-Paque density gradient centrifugation was used to isolate PBMCs from around 10 ml of fresh peripheral blood. Total RNA was extracted with Trizol reagent, and quality was checked on an Agilent 2100 Bioanalyzer. This clonotype was counted many times. Its recognized antigen is unknown. A junction boundary mismatches the germline segment, possibly from a read error.

This receptor was taken from a woman aged 18-29 years with Graves' ophthalmopathy. The chain employs TRBV10-3 and TRBJ2-7, with 7 bases in between that match TRBD1. Sequenced material: blood. The CDR3 loop reads CAISYRDSQYGQYF. The DNA reads as follows: TGTGCCATCAGTTACCGGGACAGTCAGTACGGGCAGTACTTC.